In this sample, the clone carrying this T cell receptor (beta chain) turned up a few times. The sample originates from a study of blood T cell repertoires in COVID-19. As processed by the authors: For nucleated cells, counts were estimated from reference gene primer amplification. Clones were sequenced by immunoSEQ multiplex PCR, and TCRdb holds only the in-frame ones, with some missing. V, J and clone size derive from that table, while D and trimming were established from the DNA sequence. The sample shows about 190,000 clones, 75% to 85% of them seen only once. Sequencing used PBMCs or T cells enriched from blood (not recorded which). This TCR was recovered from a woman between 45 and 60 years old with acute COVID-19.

CDR3 region: CATSDPGRDSNYGYTF. The DNA of the CDR3 is TGTGCCACCAGTGACCCCGGCCGGGACAGTAACTATGGCTACACCTTC. The chain has TRBV24-1 and TRBJ1-2, with 7 bases matching TRBD1. Trimming at V came to 4 bases and at J to 1 base, leaving 8 bases not matched to a gene. This CDR3 spans 16 amino acids. Germline V gives CDR1 KGHDR, CDR2 SFDVKD.